One and the same sample provided the 15 T cell receptor beta chains below, sequenced in a study of blood T cells in healthy people across ages. Primers used in a second PCR of roughly 6 to 12 cycles were a sample-barcoded 5' primer and a J-beta primer mix. TCRdb fed the 5' RACE reads into MiXCR, producing one record per CDR3 protein. The sample lists just over 1 million distinct CDR3 sequences, 35% to 50% seen once, with under 20% in the top ten. Sample: blood. The receptors come from a woman in her sixties in good health.

This clonotype was seen repeatedly, ten times or more. The chain recombines TRBV20-1 with TRBJ2-7, with D tentatively TRBD1 (6 bases). Trimming took off 6 bases at V and 3 bases at J, with 18 bases between the two ends. Germline V CDR1 and CDR2: DFQATT, SNEGSKA (reference sequence). This CDR3 contains 14 residues. CDR3 sequence: CSAKKWDTSYEQYF. The CDR3 DNA follows: TGCAGTGCGAAAAAATGGGACACAAGCTACGAGCAGTACTTC.

This clonotype was seen only a few times. The chain carries TRBV21-1 and TRBJ1-6; TRBD1 is taken as the D call from the table, unchecked against the DNA. TRBV21-1 corresponds to a pseudogene. This CDR3 has 16 residues. CDR3 protein: CASSPRGGQASPPLHF. The DNA of the CDR3 is TGTGCCAGCAGCCCAAGGGGGGGACAGGCTAGTCCACCCCTCCACTTT.

The chain recombines TRBV29-1 with TRBJ2-7, with 7 bases that match TRBD2. Germline CDR1 and CDR2: SQVTM and ANQGSEA. The CDR3 totals 14 residues. Trimming removed 1 base from V and 2 bases from J; junction bases left unmatched: 5. CDR3 in amino acids: CSVEGGRGAYEQYF. The CDR3, as DNA: TGCAGCGTTGAAGGCGGACGGGGGGCCTACGAGCAGTACTTC.

CDR3 loop: CASRVQVDEQFF. The CDR3, as DNA: TGTGCCAGCAGGGTTCAGGTCGATGAGCAGTTCTTC. The chain has TRBV25-1 and TRBJ2-1; D is uncertain. The CDR3 sequence is 12 residues long. CDR1 is MGHDK and CDR2 is SYGVNS in the germline V gene. V lost 6 bases to trimming and J lost 8 bases, with 11 bases between them.

This chain connects TRBV7-6 to TRBJ2-7; no reliable D call. The CDR3 has 13 residues. The germline V gene encodes CDR1 SGHVS and CDR2 FNYEAQ. Trimming pared 5 bases from V and 6 bases from J, leaving 14 bases between. The DNA for the CDR3 is TGTGCCAGCAGCCCAATCGACTCTTCCGAGCAGTACTTC. Translated, it gives CASSPIDSSEQYF.

This clonotype was picked up one time. The chain links TRBV7-2 to TRBJ1-1, with D maybe TRBD1 (6 bases). This CDR3 contains 12 residues. Germline V CDR1 and CDR2: SGHTA, FQGNSA. The V and J ends lost 5 bases and 5 bases respectively, with 9 bases between them. Here the CDR3 reads CASSVTGTEAFF. CDR3 DNA: TGTGCCAGCAGCGTAACAGGGACTGAAGCTTTCTTT.

This clonotype turned up a few times. J is TRBJ2-5 and V is TRBV7-9; maybe TRBD2 (5 bases). The DNA matches TRBJ2-7 better at its end, which makes the J call doubtful. The CDR3 contains 13 residues. The germline V gene encodes CDR1 SEHNR and CDR2 FQNEAQ (reference sequence). CDR3 nucleotides: TGTGCCGGTGGGAGCAGTTTAGGGCACGAGCAGTACTTC. Residues: CAGGSSLGHEQYF.

In its sample, this clonotype was seen once. The chain recombines TRBV12-3 or TRBV12-4 with TRBJ1-6, with 7 positions matching TRBD1. The CDR3 runs 15 residues. Trimming took 6 bases from V and 8 from J; bases not matched to a gene: 10. The CDR3 bases are TGTGCCAGCAGACGAACCGGGACAGAGGATTCACCCCTCCACTTT. This encodes CASRRTGTEDSPLHF.

V usage is TRBV5-1 and J usage is TRBJ2-5, with no clear D. Trimming removed 4 bases at V and 11 bases at J, with 15 bases between. There are 12 residues in the CDR3. Germline V gene data show CDR1 as SGHRS and CDR2 as YFSETQ. The CDR3 bases are TGCGCCAGCAGCCCCGACGGCTACGATCAGTACTTC. Encoded protein: CASSPDGYDQYF.

This clonotype has a single count. J is TRBJ1-2 and V is TRBV20-1; a weak D match, TRBD1 (6 bases). CDR3 length: 13 residues. With 6 bases removed from V and 8 bases from J, the gap between germline ends came to 19 bases. CDR1 and CDR2 (germline): DFQATT, SNEGSKA (reference sequence). The CDR3 is CSAGPQGSRGYTF. CDR3 bases: TGCAGTGCCGGTCCACAGGGTAGTAGGGGCTACACCTTC.

This clonotype occurred a few times. V and J are TRBV12-3 or TRBV12-4 and TRBJ1-5, with 7 bases identical to TRBD1. The J segment lost 7 bases and the V segment lost 11 bases, leaving 14 bases of the junction unmatched. The CDR3 runs 14 residues. The CDR3: CADGDSIDNQPQHF. Here the CDR3 DNA reads TGTGCCGACGGGGACAGTATAGATAACCAGCCCCAGCATTTT.

The V and J genes are TRBV9 and TRBJ2-1, with TRBD2 identical over 8 bases. The CDR3 runs 18 residues. The germline gives CDR1 SGDLS, CDR2 YYNGEE. The trim removed 0 bases at V and 8 bases at J, leaving 16 bases unmatched. The CDR3 DNA follows: TGTGCCAGCAGCGTAGCTACCCCAGGTGGCGGGAGGCCGTATGAGCAGTTCTTC. It yields the protein CASSVATPGGGRPYEQFF.

This clonotype has just a few counts. V and J are TRBV12-5 and TRBJ2-3, with a tentative D call TRBD1 (8 bases). Per the germline V gene, CDR1 is LGHNT and CDR2 is FRNRAP. The CDR3 length is 18 residues. V was trimmed by 5 bases and J by 3 bases, leaving 24 bases between them. In nucleotides, the CDR3 is TGTGCTAGTGGTAGCCCGACCCTACAGGGGGGGCGGACAGATACGCAGTATTTT. It translates to CASGSPTLQGGRTDTQYF.

The chain couples TRBV2 to TRBJ2-4; maybe TRBD2 (7 bases). V lost 4 bases, J lost 5 bases, and 12 bases lay in between. There are 14 residues in the CDR3. The V gene's germline CDR1 is SNHLY and CDR2 FYNNEI. CDR3 protein: CASSAVGGENIQYF. In DNA, the CDR3 is TGTGCCAGCAGTGCAGTAGGGGGGGAAAACATTCAGTACTTC.

The chain is built from TRBV21-1 and TRBJ2-1; TRBD2 reflects the table's D call only, with no check against the DNA. TRBV21-1 is a recognized pseudogene. The CDR3 has 24 residues. CDR3 protein: CASSKVKAGNKTGTSGVVYNEQFF. CDR3 DNA sequence: TGTGCCAGCAGCAAAGTAAAGGCAGGGAATAAGACCGGGACTAGCGGTGTCGTTTACAATGAGCAGTTCTTC.